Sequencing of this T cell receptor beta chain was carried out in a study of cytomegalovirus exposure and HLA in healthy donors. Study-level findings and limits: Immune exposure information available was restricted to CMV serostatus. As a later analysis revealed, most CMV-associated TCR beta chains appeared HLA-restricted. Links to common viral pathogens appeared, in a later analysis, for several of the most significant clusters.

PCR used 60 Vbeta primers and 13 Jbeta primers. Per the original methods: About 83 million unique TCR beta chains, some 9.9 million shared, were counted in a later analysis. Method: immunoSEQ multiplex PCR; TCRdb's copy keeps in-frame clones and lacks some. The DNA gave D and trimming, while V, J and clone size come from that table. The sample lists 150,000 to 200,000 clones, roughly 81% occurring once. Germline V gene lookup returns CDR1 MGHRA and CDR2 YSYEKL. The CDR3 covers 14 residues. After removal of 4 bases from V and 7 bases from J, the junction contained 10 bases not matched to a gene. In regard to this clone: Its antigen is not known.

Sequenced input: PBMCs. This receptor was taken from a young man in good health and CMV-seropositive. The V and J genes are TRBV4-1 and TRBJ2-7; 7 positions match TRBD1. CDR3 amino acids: CASSPRQGMDEQYF. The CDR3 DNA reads TGCGCCAGCAGCCCACGACAGGGAATGGATGAGCAGTACTTC.